This T cell receptor (beta chain) was recovered during a study of T cell responses to AZD1222 COVID-19 vaccine. Measured with immunoSEQ multiplex PCR; TCRdb has only the in-frame clones, and not every one. The sample includes about 140,000 clones, around 90% of them seen just once. The sequences come from peripheral blood, collected 28 days after the second AZD1222 dose. The sequence came from an adult who received the AZD1222 COVID-19 vaccine.

The CDR3 DNA reads TGCGCCAGCAGCCTAACCCGAGATGGAAAACTGTTTTTT. Its translation: CASSLTRDGKLFF. V is TRBV4-1 and J is TRBJ1-4; D is ambiguous. The CDR3 spans 13 residues. Germline V gene sequence: CDR1 MGHRA, CDR2 YSYEKL. Trimming took 4 bases from V and 10 from J, leaving 13 bases between them.